One sample yielded the 16 T cell receptor beta chains listed below, sequenced in a study of blood T cell repertoires in COVID-19. Method: immunoSEQ multiplex PCR; TCRdb's copy keeps in-frame clones and lacks some. The repertoire holds about 94,000 clones, with roughly 86% as singletons. The sequencing sample was made of peripheral blood. The receptors derive from a human donor with acute or convalescent COVID-19. The donor label of this sample is uncertain.

A single count supports this clone. The genes are TRBV4-3 and TRBJ1-2; perhaps TRBD1 as D (5 bases). Trimming stripped 3 bases from V and 2 bases from J, with 13 bases between. Germline CDR1 is LGHNA and CDR2 is YSLEER. The CDR3 runs 15 residues. The CDR3 sequence is CASSHDPGPNYGYTF. DNA for the CDR3: TGCGCCAGCAGCCATGACCCAGGGCCGAACTATGGCTACACCTTC.

The chain joins TRBV7-8 to TRBJ2-7; 7 nucleotides agree with TRBD2. This CDR3 is built from 15 residues. The germline V gene encodes CDR1 SGHVS and CDR2 FQNEAQ. Trimming cost V 2 bases and J 2 bases; bases outside gene matches: 6. The CDR3 DNA sequence: TGTGCCAGCAGCTTATGGCTAGCGGCCGCCTACGAGCAGTACTTC. Protein: CASSLWLAAAYEQYF.

This clone has just one count. The chain links TRBV7-9 to TRBJ1-2; possible D gene TRBD1, 6 bases. The CDR3 is 14 residues long. The germline gives CDR1 SEHNR, CDR2 FQNEAQ (reference sequence). Trimming stripped 7 bases from V and 8 bases from J, with 20 bases between. The CDR3 sequence is CASNYAGAARGYTF. CDR3 in DNA: TGTGCCAGCAACTACGCAGGGGCAGCGCGAGGCTACACCTTC.

V and J are TRBV7-9 and TRBJ2-3, with D unresolved. CDR3 size: 12 residues. CDR1 is SEHNR and CDR2 is FQNEAQ in the germline V gene (reference sequence). The V end was cut by 0 bases, the J end by 12 bases, with 10 bases between. In DNA form, the CDR3 reads TGTGCCAGCAGCTTAGCGGCTGATTACCAGTATTTT. The encoded protein is CASSLAADYQYF.

This rearrangement joins TRBV9 to TRBJ1-6, with D uncertain. The CDR3 contains 15 residues. Germline CDR1 reads SGDLS; CDR2 reads YYNGEE. V lost 2 bases, J lost 4 bases, and 10 bases lay in between. CDR3 amino acids: CASSVHREYNSPLHF. In DNA, the CDR3 is TGTGCCAGCAGCGTCCACCGGGAATATAATTCACCCCTCCACTTT.

This chain uses TRBV28 with TRBJ2-7; D might be TRBD2 (5 bases). The germline gives CDR1 MDHEN, CDR2 SYDVKM. The CDR3 is made up of 14 amino acids. The V and J ends lost 6 bases and 6 bases respectively, with 18 bases between them. For the CDR3, the DNA is TGTGCCAGCAGGCCCGGAGGATCTTGGGGCGAGCAGTACTTC. Protein: CASRPGGSWGEQYF.

This chain connects TRBV12-3 or TRBV12-4 to TRBJ2-7; D gene ambiguous. The V and J ends lost 3 bases and 2 bases respectively, with 8 bases between them. The CDR3 extends over 13 amino acids. The DNA for the CDR3 is TGTGCCAGCAGTTTCTCCTCAGCCTACGAGCAGTACTTC. Amino acid sequence: CASSFSSAYEQYF.

The rearrangement joins TRBV11-3 to TRBJ1-5, with D possibly matching TRBD1 (5 bases). V lost 0 bases, J lost 0 bases, and 12 bases lay in between. This CDR3 comprises 17 residues. Germline-derived CDR1 and CDR2 are SGHNT and YENEEA. CDR3 DNA sequence: TGTGCCAGCAGCTTAGATGGGGCGGAATATAGCAATCAGCCCCAGCATTTT. Residues: CASSLDGAEYSNQPQHF.

The rearrangement uses TRBV4-2 and TRBJ2-7; 7 nucleotides line up with TRBD1. In germline, CDR1 is LGHNA, CDR2 YNFKEQ. Germline trimming cut 0 bases from V and 3 bases from J; bases unmatched to any gene: 5. This CDR3 contains 15 residues. CDR3 sequence (DNA): TGTGCCAGCAGCCAAGATCTAGCAGGGGGCTACGAGCAGTACTTC. Translation gives CASSQDLAGGYEQYF.

The V and J genes are TRBV12-5 and TRBJ1-5; D is uncertain. Trimming stripped 2 bases from V and 3 bases from J, with 8 bases between. The CDR3 contains 14 residues. Germline V CDR1 and CDR2: LGHNT, FRNRAP. The CDR3 loop reads CASGLTTNNQPQHF. The DNA for the CDR3 is TGTGCTAGTGGTTTGACGACAAACAATCAGCCCCAGCATTTT.

The gene calls are TRBV7-9 and TRBJ1-1, with D possibly being TRBD1 (6 bases). The CDR3 length is 13 residues. Germline lookup yields CDR1 SEHNR and CDR2 FQNEAQ (reference sequence). Trimming pared 5 bases from V and 4 bases from J, leaving 11 bases between. The CDR3 DNA sequence: TGTGCCAGCAGCACCCAGGGGAGCACTGAAGCTTTCTTT. Translated: CASSTQGSTEAFF. Variable domain in full (rest from reference TRBV7-9 and TRBJ1-1): DTGVSQNPRHKITKRGQNVTFRCDPISEHNRLYWYRQTLGQGPEFLTYFQNEAQLEKSRLLSDRFSAERPKGSFSTLEIQRTEQGDSAMYLCASSTQGSTEAFFGQGTRLTVV.

The chain couples TRBV11-2 to TRBJ2-3; perhaps TRBD2 as D (5 bases). Germline V gene lookup returns CDR1 SGHAT and CDR2 FQNNGV. The V end was cut by 6 bases, the J end by 1 base, with 17 bases between. This CDR3 is built from 16 residues. CDR3: CASSPSGGRRTDTQYF. CDR3 in DNA: TGTGCCAGCAGTCCCTCCGGAGGACGGCGCACAGATACGCAGTATTTT.

The genes are TRBV9 and TRBJ2-7, with 11 bases aligning to TRBD1. From germline, CDR1 is SGDLS and CDR2 YYNGEE. V shed 2 bases, J shed 5 bases, and the junction held 15 bases outside the gene matches. The CDR3 length is 18 residues. The CDR3 loop is CASSVGGRPGQGVDEQYF. CDR3 in DNA: TGTGCCAGCAGCGTCGGAGGAAGGCCGGGACAGGGGGTGGACGAGCAGTACTTC.

This clone was detected a few times. The chain carries TRBV7-9 and TRBJ2-3, with D hard to call. In germline, CDR1 is SEHNR, CDR2 FQNEAQ (reference sequence). V lost 2 bases and J 3 bases, leaving 9 bases between the germline ends. This CDR3 spans 14 amino acids. CDR3 in amino acids: CASSLMFPTDTQYF. As DNA, the CDR3 is TGTGCCAGCAGCTTAATGTTCCCGACAGATACGCAGTATTTT.

The CDR3 coding sequence is TGCGCCAGCAGCCAGATCAAAGGGGGGGGTTTTTATGGCTACACCTTC. The encoded protein is CASSQIKGGGFYGYTF. The chain couples TRBV4-3 to TRBJ1-2, with D perhaps TRBD1 (6 bases). Trimming removed 3 bases from V and 5 bases from J, with 19 bases in between. The germline CDR1 and CDR2 sequences are LGHNA and YSLEER. The CDR3 loop spans 16 amino acids.

This clone was found a few times. This chain uses TRBV6-6 with TRBJ1-2; a weak D match, TRBD1 (5 bases). From germline, CDR1 is MNHNY and CDR2 SVGAGI (reference sequence). The CDR3 runs to 11 residues. V lost 8 bases, J lost 4 bases, and 8 bases lay in between. In DNA, the CDR3 is TGTGCCAGCGGCAGGGTCTATGGCTACACCTTC. Translating it yields CASGRVYGYTF.